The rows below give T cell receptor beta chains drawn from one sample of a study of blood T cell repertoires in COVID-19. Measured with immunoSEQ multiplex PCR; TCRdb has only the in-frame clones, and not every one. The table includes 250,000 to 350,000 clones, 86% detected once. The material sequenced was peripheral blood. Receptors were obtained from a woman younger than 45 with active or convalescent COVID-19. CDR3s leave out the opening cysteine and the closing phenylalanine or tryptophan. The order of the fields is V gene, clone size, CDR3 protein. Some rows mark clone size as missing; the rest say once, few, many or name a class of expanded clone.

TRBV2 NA ASRDRVNEQF
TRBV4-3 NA ASSKTRDSYEQY
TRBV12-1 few ASFPATIPEGDEAF
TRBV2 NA ASKKRGLQETQY
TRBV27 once ASTPRDRGHRNIQY
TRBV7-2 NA ASSWLKTGNYGYT
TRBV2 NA ASSNGGNQPQH
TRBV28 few ASIGLAGITDTQY
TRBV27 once ASSTGAVSNEQY
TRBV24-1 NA ATSLRTGVGETQY
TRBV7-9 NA ASSPTGTANYGYT
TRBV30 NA AWSVLGGGSGELF
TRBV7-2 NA ASSPFQGNYGYT
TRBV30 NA AWSVRTANYGYT
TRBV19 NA ASRSETGLVQY
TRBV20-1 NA SASLSSGDKETQY
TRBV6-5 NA ASSYSGDRGRRGSF
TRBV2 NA ASTRGQGLGTDTQY
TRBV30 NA AWTWTGLSSPLH
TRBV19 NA ASSIGRGDGELF
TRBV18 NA ASSPPGDGGEQF
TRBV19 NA ASSLGSGLTDTQY
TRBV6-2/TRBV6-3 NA ASSYDEGYEQY
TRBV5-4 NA ASSLARVRSTDTQY
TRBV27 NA ASSAMGLLYNEQF
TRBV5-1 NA ASSVQGAEDTQY
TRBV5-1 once ASSSQGTGEGYT
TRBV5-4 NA ASSPGRTATYNEQF
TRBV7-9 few ASSLGGDYGYT
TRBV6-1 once ASSEHPTENSPLH
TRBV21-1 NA ASSKASEGNAEAF
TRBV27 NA ASILGQGYTEAF
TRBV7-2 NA ASSPDRGQRNYGYT